The clone carrying this T cell receptor beta chain showed up many times. The antigen is unknown. The entry originates in a study of CD8 T cells in ankylosing spondylitis. Findings of the study overall: Before this, some motif variants had been reported in reactive arthritis synovial fluid and blood.

Germline V gene data show CDR1 as MNHEY and CDR2 as SVGEGT. CDR3 length equals 13 residues. Trimming took 5 bases from V and 8 from J; bases not matched to a gene: 8. TCRdb used MiXCR to reprocess the 5' RACE reads, holding one entry per CDR3 protein. The table has around 210,000 distinct CDR3 sequences, roughly 8% seen once. The source material was blood, either unsorted or a sorted T cell fraction (not recorded which). This sequence was found in a female donor with ankylosing spondylitis or in good health (not recorded which). This chain joins TRBV6-2 or TRBV6-3 and TRBJ1-2, with 7 bases lining up with TRBD1. In DNA, the CDR3 is TGTGCCAGCAGTCGTCGACAGGGAGGCGGCTACACCTTC. This codes for CASSRRQGGGYTF.